This T cell receptor beta chain was identified during a study of blood T cell repertoires in COVID-19. In the study overall: Both acute and convalescent COVID-19 samples were obtained from the United States, Italy and Spain. The analysed material was cDNA or gDNA that came from T cells, B-cell-depleted T cells, or PBMCs.

In terms of age and location, participants ranged from about 18 to 90 years and lived in about 25 US areas. CDR3 length equals 13 residues. Germline CDR1 is MNHEY and CDR2 is SMNVEV (reference sequence). Deletions cut 3 bases from V and 5 bases from J, with 8 bases between. The protocol was immunoSEQ multiplex PCR, while the TCRdb copy is restricted to in-frame clones and leaves out a portion. The sample has around 150,000 clones; over 70% are singletons. The genes are TRBV27 and TRBJ1-5, with no clear D. The receptor was isolated from an older woman who had recovered from COVID-19. Specimen: PBMCs or T cells enriched from blood (not recorded which). The CDR3 region is CASSFKRDQPQHF. The CDR3 DNA reads TGTGCCAGCAGTTTTAAGCGCGATCAGCCCCAGCATTTT.